This passage covers 23 T cell receptor beta chains from one sample sequenced in a study of shared T cell receptors in the human thymus. The protocol was immunoSEQ multiplex PCR, while the TCRdb copy is restricted to in-frame clones and leaves out a portion. The sample includes about 730,000 clones, 70% to 90% seen only once; the top ten take more than 0.01%. The same sample was also studied in work on human thymus T cells.

The sample comprised thymocytes. The receptor source for this set is a girl under two years old with a congenital heart defect.

J is TRBJ2-4 and V is TRBV5-1, with D possibly matching TRBD1 (5 bases). This CDR3 has 18 amino acids. The V gene lost 1 base and the J gene lost 0 bases, with 17 bases spanning the gap. Germline CDR1 reads SGHRS; CDR2 reads YFSETQ. The CDR3 sequence is CASSLIHTGFLAKNIQYF. DNA for the CDR3: TGCGCCAGCAGCTTGATCCATACAGGATTCCTAGCCAAAAACATTCAGTACTTC.

The chain is built from TRBV4-1 and TRBJ2-1, with TRBD2 matching over 11 bases. This CDR3 is 17 amino acids long. V lost 0 bases and J lost 9; bases outside the gene matches: 10. Germline CDR1 reads MGHRA; CDR2 reads YSYEKL. CDR3 in amino acids: CASSQDAYSGGESEQFF. The DNA of the CDR3 is TGCGCCAGCAGCCAAGACGCTTATAGCGGGGGGGAGAGTGAGCAGTTCTTC.

This clone was observed a few times. V usage is TRBV6-5 and J usage is TRBJ1-1; D gene ambiguous. CDR1 is MNHEY and CDR2 is SVGAGI in the germline V gene. CDR3 length: 14 amino acids. Trimming stripped 0 bases from V and 1 base from J, with 6 bases between. The CDR3 protein is CASSYSARNTEAFF. The DNA of the CDR3 is TGTGCCAGCAGTTACTCGGCCAGGAACACTGAAGCTTTCTTT.

As to this clone: This sample includes further DNA sequences coding for the same CDR3. This rearrangement joins TRBV10-3 to TRBJ2-7; D ambiguous. Germline loops: CDR1 ENHRY, CDR2 SYGVKD. This CDR3 is 12 amino acids long. Trimming left V 4 bases short and J 2 bases short, with 6 bases between. CDR3 bases: TGTGCCATCAGTGGAGGCCCCTACGAGCAGTACTTC. Translation: CAISGGPYEQYF.

The rearrangement uses TRBV6-5 and TRBJ1-2, with D maybe TRBD1 (5 bases). CDR3 length: 14 amino acids. Trimming removed 2 bases from V and 3 bases from J, with 10 bases in between. CDR1 MNHEY and CDR2 SVGAGI come from the germline V gene. The CDR3 is CASSYAQVYYGYTF. CDR3 coding DNA: TGTGCCAGCAGTTACGCACAGGTCTACTATGGCTACACCTTC.

The gene calls are TRBV7-9 and TRBJ2-3; 11 nucleotides align to TRBD1. The CDR3 spans 16 residues. Trimming at V came to 5 bases and at J to 2 bases, leaving 6 bases not matched to a gene. CDR1 is SEHNR and CDR2 is FQNEAQ in the germline V gene (reference sequence). CDR3 coding DNA: TGTGCCAGCAGCCAACTGGGACAGGGGGTCACAGATACGCAGTATTTT. Amino acid sequence: CASSQLGQGVTDTQYF.

The rearrangement joins TRBV9 to TRBJ1-2, with D tentatively TRBD1 (5 bases). This CDR3 has 15 residues. Between the trimmed V and J ends, which lost 4 bases and 8 bases, there was a span of 21 bases. Germline V gene sequence: CDR1 SGDLS, CDR2 YYNGEE. The CDR3 loop reads CASSLLGGRLWGYTF. CDR3 bases: TGTGCCAGCAGCCTACTGGGGGGAAGGTTGTGGGGCTACACCTTC. The variable domain in full, completed from reference TRBV9 and TRBJ1-2, reads DSGVTQTPKHLITATGQRVTLRCSPRSGDLSVYWYQQSLDQGLQFLIQYYNGEERAKGNILERFSAQQFPDLHSELNLSSLELGDSALYFCASSLLGGRLWGYTFGSGTRLTVV.

This rearrangement joins TRBV15 to TRBJ1-2; no reliable D call. CDR1 and CDR2 from the germline V gene are LNHNV and YYDKDF (reference sequence). V lost 5 bases and J 4 bases, leaving 11 bases between the germline ends. The CDR3 spans 13 residues. Here the CDR3 reads CATSLGEGYGYTF. The CDR3 DNA reads TGTGCCACCAGCCTTGGGGAGGGCTATGGCTACACCTTC.

This clone was seen once. The rearrangement uses TRBV28 and TRBJ1-2; 8 positions match TRBD1. This CDR3 spans 12 amino acids. V dropped 5 bases and J dropped 14; count of bases not matched to a gene: 10. CDR1 MDHEN and CDR2 SYDVKM come from the germline V gene. CDR3 coding DNA: TGTGCCAGCAGTGCCCCGGGACAGGATCCGACCTTC. Its protein is CASSAPGQDPTF.

This clone turned up a few times. V usage is TRBV6-1 and J usage is TRBJ1-2; tentative D call: TRBD1 (6 bases). In germline, CDR1 is MNHNS, CDR2 SASEGT. V was shortened by 3 bases and J by 4 bases, with 24 bases between the two germline ends. This CDR3 contains 18 residues. DNA of the CDR3: TGTGCCAGCAGTGACAGGGGTGGGAGGGACGTTTTGGGCTATGGCTACACCTTC. Its translation: CASSDRGGRDVLGYGYTF.

This CDR3 is CASSLDGTGKDSPLHF. The CDR3 DNA is TGTGCCAGCAGCTTAGATGGGACAGGGAAGGATTCACCCCTCCACTTT. V gene TRBV11-2 combines with J gene TRBJ1-6, with 9 bases fitting TRBD1. Germline trimming cut 0 bases from V and 8 bases from J; bases unmatched to any gene: 5. Germline assignment: CDR1 SGHAT and CDR2 FQNNGV. The CDR3 has 16 residues.

Details on this clone: The sample carries other DNA sequences with the same CDR3. The rearrangement joins TRBV28 to TRBJ1-6, with 7 bases fitting TRBD1. CDR3 length equals 15 residues. Per the germline V gene, CDR1 is MDHEN and CDR2 is SYDVKM. V lost 6 bases, J lost 7 bases, and 9 bases stayed unmatched. The CDR3 DNA follows: TGTGCCAGCAGACTCGACAGGGAACAAAATTCACCCCTCCACTTT. It translates to CASRLDREQNSPLHF.

The chain links TRBV2 to TRBJ1-3; unclear D gene. Germline V lookup: CDR1 SNHLY, CDR2 FYNNEI. V dropped 4 bases and J dropped 0 bases, with 13 bases sitting between them. The CDR3 runs to 16 residues. The CDR3 DNA is TGTGCCAGCAGTGGCCGGGTCCTACTCTCTGGAAACACCATATATTTT. Translating gives CASSGRVLLSGNTIYF.

This rearrangement joins TRBV27 to TRBJ2-7; the D gene is possibly TRBD1 (6 bases). Germline V gene lookup returns CDR1 MNHEY and CDR2 SMNVEV (reference sequence). The CDR3 totals 16 residues. The V gene lost 3 bases and the J gene lost 2 bases, with 17 bases spanning the gap. CDR3 residues: CASSLWNRDPTYEQYF. Here the CDR3 DNA reads TGTGCCAGCAGTTTGTGGAACAGGGACCCCACCTACGAGCAGTACTTC.

The V and J genes are TRBV28 and TRBJ1-5; D unresolved. In germline, CDR1 is MDHEN, CDR2 SYDVKM. This CDR3 has 19 residues. Trimming pared 3 bases from V and 1 base from J, leaving 22 bases between. CDR3 region: CASSLWWSLSYVSNQPQHF. CDR3 nucleotides: TGTGCCAGCAGTTTGTGGTGGAGCCTTTCTTATGTGAGCAATCAGCCCCAGCATTTT.

The gene calls are TRBV2 and TRBJ2-7; TRBD2 matches at 10 bases. V trimming: 7 bases; J trimming: 3 bases; junction bases outside the gene matches: 3. CDR3 length equals 13 residues. In germline, CDR1 is SNHLY, CDR2 FYNNEI. CDR3 residues: CASKKRGGYEQYF. CDR3 nucleotide sequence: TGTGCCAGCAAAAAGCGGGGGGGCTACGAGCAGTACTTC.

CDR3 sequence (DNA): TGTGCCAGCAGCTTAGCCGGGACTAGCGGGCCGTCAACCTCCTACGAGCAGTACTTC. Translated, it gives CASSLAGTSGPSTSYEQYF. V gene TRBV11-2 combines with J gene TRBJ2-7, with TRBD2 identical over 12 bases. Germline V lookup: CDR1 SGHAT, CDR2 FQNNGV. This CDR3 is built from 19 residues. V lost 1 base, J lost 0 bases, and 10 bases stayed unmatched.

Regarding this clone: A read error may account for a junction end that differs from germline. The gene calls are TRBV4-3 and TRBJ2-1; D may be TRBD2 (6 bases). The CDR3 has 21 amino acids. Germline V gene sequence: CDR1 LGHNA, CDR2 YSLEER. The CDR3 reads CVSSLQRVQGGRLRSYNEQFF. CDR3 sequence (DNA): TGCGTCAGCAGCCTCCAACGTGTGCAGGGAGGCCGGTTGAGATCCTACAATGAGCAGTTCTTC.

This chain uses TRBV5-4 with TRBJ2-2, with 15 bases matching TRBD2. V dropped 3 bases and J dropped 3; count of bases not matched to a gene: 9. The CDR3 has 19 residues. The germline V gene encodes CDR1 SGHNT and CDR2 YYREEE (reference sequence). CDR3 coding DNA: TGTGCCAGCAGCTCCCCTCCGGGACTAGCGGGGGGCTACACCGGGGAGCTGTTTTTT. This encodes CASSSPPGLAGGYTGELFF.

The chain is built from TRBV6-4 and TRBJ1-2, with 10 bases identical to TRBD1. This CDR3 has 18 residues. Trimming cost V 3 bases and J 4 bases; bases outside gene matches: 14. Germline V gives CDR1 MRHNA, CDR2 SNTAGT. The CDR3 region has the DNA TGTGCCAGCAGTGAGAACGAACTGACAGGGGGCCGTGGCTATGGCTACACCTTC. It yields the protein CASSENELTGGRGYGYTF.

V is TRBV5-1 and J is TRBJ1-2; the match to TRBD1 covers 9 bases. Germline-derived CDR1 and CDR2 are SGHRS and YFSETQ. V lost 4 bases, J lost 5 bases, and 12 bases stayed unmatched. The CDR3 sequence is 16 residues long. CDR3 in amino acids: CASSRTRQGVGYGYTF. In nucleotides, the CDR3 is TGCGCCAGCAGCCGCACCCGACAGGGGGTTGGGTATGGCTACACCTTC. Full variable domain (rest looked up from reference TRBV5-1 and TRBJ1-2): KAGVTQTPRYLIKTRGQQVTLSCSPISGHRSVSWYQQTPGQGLQFLFEYFSETQRNKGNFPGRFSGRQFSNSRSEMNVSTLELGDSALYLCASSRTRQGVGYGYTFGSGTRLTVV.

The genes are TRBV11-1 and TRBJ2-3, with 9 bases lining up with TRBD2. V was pared by 8 bases and J by 2 bases, with 2 bases of the junction left unmatched. The germline V gene has CDR1 SGHAT and CDR2 FQDESV (reference sequence). CDR3 length: 13 residues. The CDR3 DNA follows: TGTGCCAGCGGCGGGGGGGCCACAGATACGCAGTATTTT. Translation gives CASGGGATDTQYF.

The chain combines TRBV5-1 with TRBJ1-2; 11 bases agree with TRBD1. Germline CDR1 reads SGHRS; CDR2 reads YFSETQ. This CDR3 is built from 15 residues. Losses at the gene ends were 1 base for V and 7 bases for J; bases not matched to a gene: 6. The CDR3 DNA reads TGCGCCAGCAGCTTGCTCGGACAGGGGGCAGGTGGCTACACCTTC. This translates into CASSLLGQGAGGYTF.